This TCR beta chain was identified in a study of CD8 T cells in ankylosing spondylitis (TCRdb year 2017). Regarding the research as a whole: The study set out to find disease-linked TCR variants by profiling T cell receptor beta repertoires in ankylosing spondylitis patients and healthy donors. In total, the full study cohort was made up of 108 healthy donors and 25 to 30 ankylosing spondylitis patients. Samples of peripheral blood were taken, and for ankylosing spondylitis patients, synovial fluid was collected as well. Points the paper makes about the study in general: Blood from ankylosing spondylitis patients appeared to be characterized by a TCR beta motif made up of under ten highly homologous amino acid variants. According to the report, matched synovial fluid samples from ankylosing spondylitis patients were significantly enriched for the disease-linked clones. Some motif variants had previously been reported in the synovial fluid and blood of reactive arthritis patients, which suggests shared mechanisms of disease initiation. The disease-linked clones showed a CD8+ phenotype and occurred at relatively low frequencies in peripheral blood.

Sequencer: Illumina HiSeq 2500. Quantitative 5'-RACE with molecular barcodes was the method used to prepare the TCR beta libraries. From the authors' description of their analysis: To identify disease-linked TCR variants, a new computational method was used, one built on a probabilistic model of VDJ rearrangement. TCRdb reprocessed the public reads (quality trimming at Q25 with fastp, clone calling with MiXCR) and kept in-frame beta chains. One record per CDR3 amino acid sequence lists the most common genes and DNA. The V and J calls were determined by TCRdb, not by the authors. This sample is represented by 250,000 to 400,000 distinct CDR3 sequences; around 10% of them were singletons. 9.1% of the sample is in the top ten clones. To note about this clonotype: It lacks a known antigen. No much larger clonotype is one base removed from it; base qualities were not supplied.

Material: blood, either unsorted or a sorted T cell fraction (not recorded which). This clonotype originated in a female donor with ankylosing spondylitis or in good health (not recorded which).

The DNA sequence is TGCAGTGCTAGAGGGGGGGCCCTCACAGATACGCAGTATTTT. Translated, this gives CSARGGALTDTQYF. The chain is encoded by TRBV20-1 joined to TRBJ2-3; the D segment is perhaps TRBD1 or TRBD2, each sharing 6 matched bases. CDR1 and CDR2 are drawn from the germline V gene (reference sequence): DFQATT, SNEGSKA. V loses 1 base, J loses 2 bases, and the germline ends lie 10 bases apart. The CDR3 has 14 amino acids, counting the end cysteine and phenylalanine. Here the CDR3 DNA is all that survives: 42 bases in frame from base 1.